The 5 T cell receptor beta chains given below trace back to one sample, sequenced in a study of post-analysis software for immune sequencing data. Points from the study as a whole: TRBV5-6, TRBV5-1 and TRBV20-1 were among 4 or 5 TRBV segments more frequent in patients than controls.

Their specific antigens are unknown. Incorporated into the TCR beta cDNA libraries were unique molecular identifiers, which served to reduce PCR and sequencing biases. Via MiXCR, TCRdb re-called the PCR reads, giving one row per CDR3 protein. The table has approximately 570,000 distinct CDR3 sequences, about 40% seen once; the top ten hold around 1.7%. Source material: blood. Receptor source: a girl between 10 and 17 years old with multiple sclerosis.

This chain joins TRBV27 and TRBJ1-4; 7 positions agree with TRBD1. The CDR3 consists of 15 residues. Per germline, CDR1 MNHEY and CDR2 SMNVEV (reference sequence). The trim removed 5 bases at V and 4 bases at J, leaving 7 bases unmatched. The CDR3 coding sequence is TGTGCCAGCAGTAGCGGGACAGCGTATAATGAAAAACTGTTTTTT. This sequence encodes CASSSGTAYNEKLFF. Supplemented by reference TRBV27 and TRBJ1-4, the full variable domain reads EAQVTQNPRYLITVTGKKLTVTCSQNMNHEYMSWYRQDPGLGLRQIYYSMNVEVTDKGDVPEGYKVSRKEKRNFPLILESPSPNQTSLYFCASSSGTAYNEKLFFGSGTQLSVL.

This clonotype was counted only a few times. The chain is built from TRBV5-1 and TRBJ2-5; TRBD2 agrees at 11 bases. The DNA end favors TRBJ2-7, so the J call may be wrong. CDR3 length: 15 residues. Germline V gene sequence: CDR1 SGHRS, CDR2 YFSETQ. The CDR3 loop is CASSSTTSGNYEQYF. Here the CDR3 DNA reads TGCGCCAGCAGCTCCACGACTAGCGGGAACTACGAGCAGTACTTC.

J is TRBJ2-3 and V is TRBV20-1, with D perhaps TRBD1 or TRBD2 (5 bases each). CDR3 length equals 16 residues. Germline V gene lookup returns CDR1 DFQATT and CDR2 SNEGSKA (reference sequence). V lost 2 bases to trimming and J lost 0 bases, with 15 bases between them. CDR3 residues: CSARRRGRTSTDTQYF. DNA for the CDR3: TGCAGTGCTAGACGCCGGGGACGGACTAGCACAGATACGCAGTATTTT.

The chain is built from TRBV29-1 and TRBJ1-1; no clear D gene. Germline values: CDR1 SQVTM, CDR2 ANQGSEA. The CDR3 covers 11 residues. The V gene lost 7 bases and the J gene lost 2 bases, with 8 bases spanning the gap. The CDR3 coding sequence is TGCAGCGGGCTTAAAAACACTGAAGCTTTCTTT. This codes for CSGLKNTEAFF.

The rearrangement joins TRBV6-6 to TRBJ2-7; weak D call: TRBD2 (6 bases). The germline gives CDR1 MNHNY, CDR2 SVGAGI (reference sequence). This CDR3 has 14 residues. Trimming took 6 bases from V and 0 from J, leaving 12 bases between them. CDR3 sequence: CASSHWDSSYEQYF. Here the CDR3 DNA reads TGTGCCAGCAGCCACTGGGACTCCTCCTACGAGCAGTACTTC.